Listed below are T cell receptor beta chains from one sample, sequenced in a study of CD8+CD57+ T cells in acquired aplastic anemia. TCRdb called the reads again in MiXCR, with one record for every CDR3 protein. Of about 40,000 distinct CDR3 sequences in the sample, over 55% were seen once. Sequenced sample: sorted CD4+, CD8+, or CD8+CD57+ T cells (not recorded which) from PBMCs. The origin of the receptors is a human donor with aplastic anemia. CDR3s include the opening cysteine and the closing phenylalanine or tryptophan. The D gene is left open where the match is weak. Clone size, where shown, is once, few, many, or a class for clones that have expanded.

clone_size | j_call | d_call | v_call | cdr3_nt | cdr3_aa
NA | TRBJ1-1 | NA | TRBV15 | TGTGCCACCAGCAGGAGGAACACTGAAGCTTTCTTT | CATSRRNTEAFF
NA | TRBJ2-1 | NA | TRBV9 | TGTGCCAGCAGCGTCGATCTAGCAGCCCAGAGCTCCTACAATGAGCAGTTCTTC | CASSVDLAAQSSYNEQFF
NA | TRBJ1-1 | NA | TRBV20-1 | TGCAGCGGAAGAGCGCGATTGAACACTGAAGCTTTCTTT | CSGRARLNTEAFF
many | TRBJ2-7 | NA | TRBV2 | TGTGCCAGCAGTGAAAATCCCTGGAGATTTCAGTACTTC | CASSENPWRFQYF
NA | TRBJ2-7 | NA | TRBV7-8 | TGTGCCAGCAGCGATGGGACGGCGCTCTCCTACGAGCAGTACTTC | CASSDGTALSYEQYF
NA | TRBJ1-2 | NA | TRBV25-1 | TGTGCCAGCAGTGAGCCCGGGTCCGGGGGACCTTATGGCTACACCTTC | CASSEPGSGGPYGYTF
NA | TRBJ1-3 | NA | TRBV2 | TGTGCCAGCACTTTGACCGATAGCTCTGGAAACACCATATATTTT | CASTLTDSSGNTIYF
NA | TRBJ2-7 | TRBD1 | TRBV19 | TGTGCCAGTAGTATCTCTCTGGTCGGGGACAGGGACTACGAGCAGTACTTC | CASSISLVGDRDYEQYF
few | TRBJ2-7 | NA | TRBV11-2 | TGTGCCAGCAGCTTAGAGAGGCAGGGCTACGAGCAGTACTTC | CASSLERQGYEQYF
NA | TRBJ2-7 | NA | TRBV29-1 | TGCAGCGTTGAATCAACGGACGGTTCCTACGAGCAGTACTTC | CSVESTDGSYEQYF
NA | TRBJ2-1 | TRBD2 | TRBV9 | TGTGCCAGCAGCGTACAGGGACTAGCGGGCAATGAGCAGTTCTTC | CASSVQGLAGNEQFF
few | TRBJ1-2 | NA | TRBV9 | TGTGCCAGCAGCCCCAACCCCGACTCTCCCTATGGCTACACCTTC | CASSPNPDSPYGYTF
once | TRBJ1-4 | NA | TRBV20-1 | TGCAGTGCTACAGGGCTCCCCGGGGAAAAACTGTTTTTT | CSATGLPGEKLFF
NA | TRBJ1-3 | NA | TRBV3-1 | TGTGCCAGCAGCCAAAAGATCACCTTTGCTGGAAACACCATATATTTT | CASSQKITFAGNTIYF
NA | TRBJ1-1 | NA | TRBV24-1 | TGTGCCACCAGACAGCTCGAGAACACTGAAGCTTTCTTT | CATRQLENTEAFF
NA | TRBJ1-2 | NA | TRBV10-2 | TGCGCCAGCAGCCCTGGGCTGGGGACCTATGGCTACACCTTC | CASSPGLGTYGYTF
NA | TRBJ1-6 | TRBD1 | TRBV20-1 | TGCAGTGCTCCTGCAGGGGGCTATAATTCACCCCTCCACTTT | CSAPAGGYNSPLHF
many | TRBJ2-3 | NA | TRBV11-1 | TGTGCCAGCAGCTTAGGTAGCGCCAGCACAGATACGCAGTATTTT | CASSLGSASTDTQYF
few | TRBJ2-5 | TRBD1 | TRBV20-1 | TGCAGTGCGCGGACAGGGGTGGAGACCCAGTACTTC | CSARTGVETQYF
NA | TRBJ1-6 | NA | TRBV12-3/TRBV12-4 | TGTGCCAGCGCCGACTTAGGGAGTTCACCCCTCCACTTT | CASADLGSSPLHF
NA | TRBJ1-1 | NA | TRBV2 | TGTGCCAGCAGTGGTTTGTGGGATGACACTGAAGCTTTCTTT | CASSGLWDDTEAFF
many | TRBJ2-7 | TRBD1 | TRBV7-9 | TGTGCCAGCAGCTCGCCGGGACAGGGTGTCCACGAGCAGTACTTC | CASSSPGQGVHEQYF
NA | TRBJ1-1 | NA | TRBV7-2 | TGTGCCAGCAGCTTATCCGACACTGAAGCTTTCTTT | CASSLSDTEAFF
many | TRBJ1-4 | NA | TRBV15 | TGTGCCACCGCTACCAGGTCAACTAATGAAAAACTGTTTTTT | CATATRSTNEKLFF
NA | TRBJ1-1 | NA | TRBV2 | TGTGCCAGCGCGGGCGTTAGCACTGAAGCTTTCTTT | CASAGVSTEAFF
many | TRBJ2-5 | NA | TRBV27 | TGTGCCAGCAGTGCCGTGACCCAGGAGACCCAGTACTTC | CASSAVTQETQYF
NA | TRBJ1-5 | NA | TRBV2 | TGTGCCAGCAGTGAGCAGTGGGGACAGCCCCAGCATTTT | CASSEQWGQPQHF
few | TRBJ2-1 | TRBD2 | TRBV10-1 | TGCGCCAGCAGCCTCGGACTAGCGGGGGGCTACAATGAGCAGTTCTTC | CASSLGLAGGYNEQFF
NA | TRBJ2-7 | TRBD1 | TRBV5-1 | TGCGCCAGCTGGGACAGCTCCTACGAGCAGTACTTC | CASWDSSYEQYF
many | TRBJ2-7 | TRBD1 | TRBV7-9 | TGTGCCAGCAGCTTAGGCCCGGGACAGCCCCTCTCCTACGAGCAGTACTTC | CASSLGPGQPLSYEQYF
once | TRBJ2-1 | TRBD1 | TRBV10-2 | TGCGCCAGCGGGTACCAAGTACCGGGACAGGGACATAATGAGCAGTTCTTC | CASGYQVPGQGHNEQFF
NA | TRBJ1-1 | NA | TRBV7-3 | TGTGCCAGCAGCCCCGATTGGAACGCTGAAGCTTTCTTT | CASSPDWNAEAFF
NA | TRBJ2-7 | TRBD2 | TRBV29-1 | TGCAGCGTTGTGTTAGCGGGGACCTACGAGCAGTACTTC | CSVVLAGTYEQYF
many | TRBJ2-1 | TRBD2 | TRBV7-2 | TGTGCCAGCAGCTTAGTCCTAGCGGGGGATAATGAGCAGTTCTTC | CASSLVLAGDNEQFF
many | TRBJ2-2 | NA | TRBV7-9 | TGTGCCAGTCCAGACTCTGTGAACACCGGGGAGCTGTTTTTT | CASPDSVNTGELFF
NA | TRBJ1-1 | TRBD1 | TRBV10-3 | TGTGCCATCAAACAACAGGGGATTTACACTGAAGCTTTCTTT | CAIKQQGIYTEAFF
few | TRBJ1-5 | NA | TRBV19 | TGTGCCAGCAATAATCAGCCCCAGCATTTT | CASNNQPQHF
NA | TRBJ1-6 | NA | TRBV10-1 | TGCGCCAGCAGGGCCGACAGGAGCTCCTATAATTCACCCCTCCACTTT | CASRADRSSYNSPLHF
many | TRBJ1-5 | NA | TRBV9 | TGTGCCAGCAGCGTAGCCGGCCTTAGCAATCAGCCCCAGCATTTT | CASSVAGLSNQPQHF
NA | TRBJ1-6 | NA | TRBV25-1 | TGTGCCAGCAGTTACAGGCAAGATAATTCACCCCTCCACTTT | CASSYRQDNSPLHF